These 8 T cell receptor beta chains were sequenced from one sample in a study of monozygotic twins with inflammatory bowel disease. TCRdb re-called the 5' RACE reads; every CDR3 protein appears as one record, without DNA. The sample has under 150,000 distinct CDR3 sequences. Sequencing was performed on blood. These receptors originate from a human donor with ulcerative colitis or Crohn's disease, or a healthy co-twin of an affected twin (not recorded which).

J is TRBJ2-3 and V is TRBV28; TCRdb designates TRBD2, a call that cannot be tested without DNA. The CDR3 consists of 15 residues. Per the germline V gene, CDR1 is MDHEN and CDR2 is SYDVKM. This CDR3 is CASTDSGVHTDTQYF. The entire variable domain, with the rest obtained from reference TRBV28 and TRBJ2-3, is as follows: DVKVTQSSRYLVKRTGEKVFLECVQDMDHENMFWYRQDPGLGLRLIYFSYDVKMKEKGDIPEGYSVSREKKERFSLILESASTNQTSMYLCASTDSGVHTDTQYFGPGTRLTVL.

The V gene is TRBV12-3 or TRBV12-4, the J gene TRBJ1-6; TCRdb returns TRBD1, unconfirmable since there is no DNA. There are 13 residues in the CDR3. The CDR3: CASSQQGKSPLHF.

The genes are TRBV20-1 and TRBJ2-2; with no DNA, the TCRdb D assignment of TRBD1 cannot be verified. Germline CDR1 DFQATT, CDR2 SNEGSKA (reference sequence). This CDR3 contains 15 residues. The CDR3: CSARRQGLGTGELFF.

This chain connects TRBV7-2 to TRBJ1-1; TCRdb's D call, TRBD1, is unchecked because there is no DNA. This CDR3 spans 14 amino acids. CDR1 is SGHTA and CDR2 is FQGNSA in the germline V gene. The CDR3 loop reads CASSRPVQGTEAFF.

The V and J genes are TRBV6-5 and TRBJ1-3; TCRdb's D call of TRBD1 is untestable without DNA. Germline-derived CDR1 and CDR2 are MNHEY and SVGAGI. CDR3 length: 17 residues. CDR3 loop: CASSYGQGAEAGNTIYF.

The V gene is TRBV5-5, the J gene TRBJ2-3; the TCRdb call, TRBD1, lacks DNA for checking. CDR1 is SGHKS and CDR2 is YYEKEE in the germline V gene (reference sequence). The CDR3 is 16 residues long. Here the CDR3 reads CASSSSGTGGSDTQYF. Complete variable domain (other parts from reference TRBV5-5 and TRBJ2-3): DAGVTQSPTHLIKTRGQQVTLRCSPISGHKSVSWYQQVLGQGPQFIFQYYEKEERGRGNFPDRFSARQFPNYSSELNVNALLLGDSALYLCASSSSGTGGSDTQYFGPGTRLTVL.

The chain is built from TRBV9 and TRBJ2-3; the D call from TCRdb, TRBD2, cannot be confirmed without DNA. Germline assignment: CDR1 SGDLS and CDR2 YYNGEE. CDR3 size: 15 residues. The CDR3 here is CASSVFSGGADTQYF.

CDR3 protein: CASSLFWGRGVPDEQFF. The chain combines TRBV4-3 with TRBJ2-1; TCRdb selects TRBD1, and the lack of DNA leaves this call unchecked. The CDR3 runs 17 residues. Germline-derived CDR1 and CDR2 are LGHNA and YSLEER.